What follows are 17 T cell receptor beta chains derived from one specimen sequenced in a study of CD8 T cells in ankylosing spondylitis. MiXCR was run by TCRdb on the 5' RACE reads, yielding one entry per CDR3 protein. The table has about 700,000 distinct CDR3 sequences, over 15% seen once. These receptors have no identified antigens. Whole-study results and caveats: Seemingly distinctive of ankylosing spondylitis blood was a TCR beta motif formed by eight highly homologous variants.

The sequenced sample was blood, either unsorted or a sorted T cell fraction (not recorded which). Receptors were obtained from a male donor with ankylosing spondylitis.

The sample holds many counts of this clonotype. This sequence joins TRBV12-3 or TRBV12-4 and TRBJ2-1, with TRBD2 matching over 7 bases. The CDR3 sequence is 15 residues long. V lost 7 bases to trimming and J lost 1 base; unmatched junction nucleotides: 7. CDR3 sequence reads: CASTYPGGSYNEQFF. The CDR3 DNA reads TGTGCCAGCACTTACCCCGGGGGGTCCTACAATGAGCAGTTCTTC.

The table lists this clonotype with a few counts. This chain joins TRBV27 and TRBJ2-5, with TRBD1 identical over 10 bases. J was trimmed by 5 bases and V by 4 bases; bases with no gene match: 7. The germline V gene has CDR1 MNHEY and CDR2 SMNVEV (reference sequence). The CDR3 has 15 amino acids. The CDR3, as DNA: TGTGCCAGCAGTTCCGGACAGGGGGTGAGGGAGACCCAGTACTTC. It specifies CASSSGQGVRETQYF.

This clonotype was observed a handful of times. The chain couples TRBV18 to TRBJ1-1; unclear D gene. Between the trimmed V and J ends, which lost 4 bases and 3 bases, there was a span of 18 bases. This CDR3 is 16 amino acids long. Germline-derived CDR1 and CDR2 are KGHSH and LQKENI. In DNA, the CDR3 is TGTGCCAGCTCACGGGAAAATCAGCCGAAGGACACTGAAGCTTTCTTT. Translation: CASSRENQPKDTEAFF.

This clonotype occurred a few times. The J gene is TRBJ1-5, the V gene TRBV10-2; no clear D. V was pared by 0 bases and J by 7 bases, with 7 bases between. The CDR3 has 13 residues. Germline loops: CDR1 WSHSY, CDR2 SAAADI. CDR3 region: CASSESEWQPQHF. CDR3 nucleotides: TGCGCCAGCAGTGAGTCAGAGTGGCAGCCCCAGCATTTT.

The gene calls are TRBV6-5 and TRBJ2-5; D call uncertain. This CDR3 comprises 13 residues. Germline CDR1 and CDR2: MNHEY and SVGAGI. Trimming took 2 bases from V and 1 from J, leaving 5 bases between them. Here the CDR3 reads CASSYVAQETQYF. CDR3 bases: TGTGCCAGCAGTTACGTGGCCCAAGAGACCCAGTACTTC.

This clonotype was counted between two and nine times. The genes are TRBV9 and TRBJ1-2; 10 positions match TRBD1. CDR3 size: 18 residues. Germline values: CDR1 SGDLS, CDR2 YYNGEE. After removal of 3 bases from V and 4 bases from J, the junction contained 15 bases not matched to a gene. CDR3 coding DNA: TGTGCCAGCAGCGGGCAGGGACAGGGGTCTTCGGTACTCTATGGCTACACCTTC. It specifies CASSGQGQGSSVLYGYTF.

This clonotype was counted only a few times. The chain recombines TRBV3-1 with TRBJ2-2, with 9 nucleotides matching TRBD2. Germline V gives CDR1 LGHDT, CDR2 YNNKEL (reference sequence). Trimming at V came to 8 bases and at J to 2 bases, leaving 9 bases not matched to a gene. This CDR3 has 16 residues. The CDR3 protein is CASHLGLAGNTGELFF. CDR3 DNA: TGTGCCAGCCACCTTGGGCTAGCGGGAAACACCGGGGAGCTGTTTTTT. The full variable domain, in which reference TRBV3-1 and TRBJ2-2 provide the parts outside the CDR3, is DTAVSQTPKYLVTQMGNDKSIKCEQNLGHDTMYWYKQDSKKFLKIMFSYNNKELIINETVPNRFSPKSPDKAHLNLHINSLELGDSAVYFCASHLGLAGNTGELFFGEGSRLTVL.

V usage is TRBV5-1 and J usage is TRBJ2-7; 10 bases are shared with TRBD1. Losses at the gene ends were 3 bases for V and 4 bases for J; bases not matched to a gene: 13. The CDR3 contains 17 residues. Germline V CDR1 and CDR2: SGHRS, YFSETQ. The CDR3 nucleotides are TGCGCCAGCAGCTATTCACCGGGACAGGGGAGTGTTTACGAGCAGTACTTC. It is translated as CASSYSPGQGSVYEQYF.

CDR3 residues: CASSDPGQGLEKLFF. CDR3 DNA: TGTGCCAGCAGCGACCCGGGACAGGGGCTTGAAAAACTGTTTTTT. The chain is built from TRBV6-1 and TRBJ1-4; 10 bases map to TRBD1. Germline values: CDR1 MNHNS, CDR2 SASEGT. The J segment lost 7 bases and the V segment lost 6 bases, leaving 8 bases of the junction unmatched. This CDR3 is 15 amino acids long.

The rearrangement joins TRBV2 to TRBJ2-1; TRBD1 matches 8 bases. Germline CDR1 and CDR2: SNHLY and FYNNEI. Trimming cost V 1 base and J 3 bases; bases outside gene matches: 8. CDR3 length: 17 amino acids. Here the CDR3 DNA reads TGTGCCAGCAGTGAAGAGGGTTCGGACAGGGTCTACAATGAGCAGTTCTTC. Translated: CASSEEGSDRVYNEQFF.

This clonotype was observed a handful of times. The chain recombines TRBV28 with TRBJ2-7, with 9 bases identical to TRBD1. The J segment lost 2 bases and the V segment lost 10 bases, leaving 15 bases of the junction unmatched. The CDR3 covers 16 residues. CDR1 MDHEN and CDR2 SYDVKM come from the germline V gene. Here the CDR3 DNA reads TGTGCCACCGCTCAAGTCGGGACAGGGCAAACCTACGAGCAGTACTTC. Its translation is CATAQVGTGQTYEQYF. The whole variable domain, filled in from reference TRBV28 and TRBJ2-7, reads DVKVTQSSRYLVKRTGEKVFLECVQDMDHENMFWYRQDPGLGLRLIYFSYDVKMKEKGDIPEGYSVSREKKERFSLILESASTNQTSMYLCATAQVGTGQTYEQYFGPGTRLTVT.

This clonotype occurred a few times. The chain recombines TRBV10-2 with TRBJ2-7; 12 bases are shared with TRBD1. Per germline, CDR1 WSHSY and CDR2 SAAADI. V was pared by 0 bases and J by 9 bases, with 9 bases of the junction left unmatched. The CDR3 has 16 amino acids. The CDR3 DNA sequence: TGCGCCAGCAGTGAGTCAGGCGGGACAGGGGGCGCTGGGCAGTACTTC. Its protein product is CASSESGGTGGAGQYF.

This rearrangement joins TRBV4-3 to TRBJ2-1; TRBD2 is a possible D gene (6 bases). V was cut by 4 bases and J by 8 bases, with 24 bases left in between. CDR1 and CDR2 (germline): LGHNA, YSLEER. This CDR3 region has 17 residues. DNA for the CDR3: TGCGCCAGCAGCCTACCCTTCCGGGACTCACGCGTCTATGAGCAGTTCTTC. Residues: CASSLPFRDSRVYEQFF.

This clonotype showed up just a few times. This chain joins TRBV3-1 and TRBJ2-4; 9 positions agree with TRBD2. V lost 1 base to trimming and J lost 0 bases; unmatched junction nucleotides: 4. The length of the CDR3 is 17 residues. Germline V lookup: CDR1 LGHDT, CDR2 YNNKEL (reference sequence). The DNA for the CDR3 is TGTGCCAGCAGCCAAGGCAAGCGGGGGGTAGCCAAAAACATTCAGTACTTC. Translated, it gives CASSQGKRGVAKNIQYF.

This chain uses TRBV7-9 with TRBJ2-2, with TRBD1 identical over 7 bases. V lost 10 bases and J lost 7; bases outside the gene matches: 9. Per the germline V gene, CDR1 is SEHNR and CDR2 is FQNEAQ (reference sequence). CDR3 length: 13 amino acids. CDR3 bases: TGTGCCACCAGTAAACAGGGGAGCGGGGAGCTGTTTTTT. Residues: CATSKQGSGELFF.

This clonotype was observed a handful of times. V gene TRBV12-5 combines with J gene TRBJ2-1, with TRBD2 identical over 9 bases. The trim removed 1 base at V and 9 bases at J, leaving 13 bases unmatched. Germline V gene sequence: CDR1 LGHNT, CDR2 FRNRAP. The CDR3 length is 17 residues. The CDR3 is CASGLDPSEREDTEQFF. The CDR3 bases are TGTGCTAGTGGTTTGGACCCGTCGGAGCGGGAGGACACTGAGCAGTTCTTC.

This CDR3 reads CSAGGSGRRYYEQFF. CDR3 nucleotide sequence: TGCAGTGCTGGAGGGAGCGGGAGGAGGTACTATGAGCAGTTCTTC. The chain has TRBV20-1 and TRBJ2-1; 9 positions agree with TRBD2. In germline, CDR1 is DFQATT, CDR2 SNEGSKA (reference sequence). V shed 5 bases, J shed 8 bases, and the junction held 13 bases outside the gene matches. The CDR3 is 15 amino acids.